The T cell receptor (beta chain) described here comes from a study of PD-1 blockade in classical Hodgkin lymphoma. Concerning this clone itself: Its antigen is unknown.

Time point in this sample: cycle 4 day 1 (C4D1), after 6 weeks of nivolumab. Every patient was affected by relapse after autologous stem cell transplantation, while exposure to brentuximab vedotin was not uniform. Through magnetic negative selection, CD8+ T cells were separated from PBMCs that had been thawed. Per the germline V gene, CDR1 is MGHRA and CDR2 is YSYEKL. CDR3 size: 15 residues. Unmatched junction bases numbered 4, after V lost 5 bases and J lost 5 bases. Clones were sequenced by immunoSEQ multiplex PCR, and TCRdb holds only the in-frame ones, with some missing. The sample lists around 21,000 clones, over 65% occurring once. Overall study results and limits: Initiation of nivolumab under 1 year after ASCT led to exclusion of patients.

The sequence was collected from a human donor with classical Hodgkin lymphoma. Sequenced material: CD8+ T cells from blood, taken before the fourth cycle of nivolumab. The chain recombines TRBV4-1 with TRBJ2-2, with TRBD1 identical over 11 bases. CDR3 DNA sequence: TGCGCCAGCAGCGCCGGGACAGGGGGGACCGGGGAGCTGTTTTTT. Its protein is CASSAGTGGTGELFF.